This TCR beta chain was captured by sequencing in a study of blood T cell repertoires in COVID-19. Only in-frame clones appear in the TCRdb table, and some are missing; sequencing was by immunoSEQ multiplex PCR. Of 350,000 to 400,000 clones listed, roughly 89% were seen once; the top ten hold around 7%. This TCR came from a man between 18 and 35 years old with active or convalescent COVID-19. Specimen: peripheral blood.

CDR3 nucleotides: TGTGCCACCAGCAGAGAGGGCCAGAACAATCAGCCCCAGCATTTT. Translated: CATSREGQNNQPQHF. The chain links TRBV15 to TRBJ1-5; no clear D. CDR1 and CDR2 (germline): LNHNV, YYDKDF (reference sequence). This CDR3 region has 15 residues. V shed 0 bases and J shed 3 bases, with 9 bases lying between them.